This passage covers 21 T cell receptor beta chains from one sample sequenced in a study of shared T cell receptors in the human thymus. Method: immunoSEQ multiplex PCR; TCRdb's copy keeps in-frame clones and lacks some. Among about 660,000 clones listed, around 87% were seen once. These same data were also listed under a study on human thymus T cells.

The sequencing sample was made of thymocytes. The receptor set was obtained from a boy less than two years old with a congenital heart defect.

The chain joins TRBV12-5 to TRBJ1-3; 7 nucleotides agree with TRBD1. The CDR3 is 14 residues long. The germline V gene has CDR1 LGHNT and CDR2 FRNRAP. V gave up 6 bases and J gave up 0 bases; unmatched junction bases: 2. Written as DNA, the CDR3 is TGTGCTAGTGGGACAGGGTCCTCTGGAAACACCATATATTTT. Protein sequence: CASGTGSSGNTIYF. Combining the CDR3 with reference TRBV12-5 and TRBJ1-3 gives the whole variable domain DARVTQTPRHKVTEMGQEVTMRCQPILGHNTVFWYRQTMMQGLELLAYFRNRAPLDDSGMPKDRFSAEMPDATLATLKIQPSEPRDSAVYFCASGTGSSGNTIYFGEGSWLTVV.

This clone has a handful of counts. This chain joins TRBV29-1 and TRBJ2-1, with D possibly being TRBD1 (6 bases). The CDR3 is 14 residues long. Germline lookup yields CDR1 SQVTM and CDR2 ANQGSEA. Between the trimmed V and J ends, which lost 3 bases and 9 bases, there was a span of 18 bases. The CDR3 DNA reads as TGCAGCGTTGAGGGGGCCGGTCTACATGGTGAGCAGTTCTTC. Protein sequence: CSVEGAGLHGEQFF.

V usage is TRBV9 and J usage is TRBJ2-3, with 9 bases fitting TRBD2. V shed 0 bases, J shed 1 base, and the junction held 6 bases outside the gene matches. Germline-derived CDR1 and CDR2 are SGDLS and YYNGEE. CDR3 length: 17 amino acids. In nucleotides, the CDR3 is TGTGCCAGCAGCGTAGTGAGTAGCGGGAGAGGCACAGATACGCAGTATTTT. Amino acids: CASSVVSSGRGTDTQYF.

There are a few counts of this clone. The chain recombines TRBV4-1 with TRBJ1-1, with D perhaps matching TRBD1 (6 bases). V lost 4 bases and J lost 1, with 16 bases in between. The CDR3 is 16 amino acids. Germline CDR1 reads MGHRA; CDR2 reads YSYEKL. CDR3 region: CASSPLQGPPNTEAFF. The CDR3 coding sequence is TGCGCCAGCAGCCCCTTACAGGGCCCGCCGAACACTGAAGCTTTCTTT.

The V gene is TRBV19, the J gene TRBJ2-1; D is undetermined. Per the germline V gene, CDR1 is LNHDA and CDR2 is SQIVND (reference sequence). The V and J ends lost 6 bases and 5 bases respectively, with 14 bases between them. The length of the CDR3 is 14 residues. The CDR3 reads CASRAPRGNNEQFF. The CDR3 DNA follows: TGTGCCAGTAGAGCTCCTCGAGGAAACAATGAGCAGTTCTTC. The whole variable domain, remainder taken from reference TRBV19 and TRBJ2-1, is DGGITQSPKYLFRKEGQNVTLSCEQNLNHDAMYWYRQDPGQGLRLIYYSQIVNDFQKGDIAEGYSVSREKKESFPLTVTSAQKNPTAFYLCASRAPRGNNEQFFGPGTRLTVL.

This clone was detected a few times. The chain has TRBV10-3 and TRBJ1-1; the match to TRBD1 covers 7 bases. V was pared by 10 bases and J by 6 bases, with 8 bases of the junction left unmatched. The CDR3 contains 12 residues. Germline CDR1 reads ENHRY; CDR2 reads SYGVKD. CDR3 loop: CATRTGSAEAFF. The CDR3, as DNA: TGTGCCACCAGGACAGGCAGCGCTGAAGCTTTCTTT.

The chain combines TRBV4-1 with TRBJ2-3, with 10 bases matching TRBD2. Unmatched junction bases numbered 11, after V lost 2 bases and J lost 3 bases. The CDR3 runs to 18 residues. Germline CDR1 and CDR2: MGHRA and YSYEKL. As DNA, the CDR3 is TGCGCCAGCAGCCAACCTAGCCTGGGACTAGCGTGGACAGATACGCAGTATTTT. Translation: CASSQPSLGLAWTDTQYF.

J is TRBJ2-2 and V is TRBV2; 7 bases are shared with TRBD2. Germline-derived CDR1 and CDR2 are SNHLY and FYNNEI. The length of the CDR3 is 16 residues. With 4 bases clipped from V and 1 base from J, the junction kept 6 bases outside the gene matches. Here the CDR3 DNA reads TGTGCCAGCAGTGTCCGACTAGCTGTGAACACCGGGGAGCTGTTTTTT. Protein: CASSVRLAVNTGELFF.

The V and J genes are TRBV11-3 and TRBJ1-3; D remains ambiguous. Germline V gene lookup returns CDR1 SGHNT and CDR2 YENEEA. This CDR3 is built from 16 residues. V was clipped by 5 bases and J by 1 base, with 15 bases between them. This CDR3 reads CASSVPGGRSGNTIYF. For the CDR3, the DNA is TGTGCCAGCAGCGTGCCCGGAGGGAGGTCTGGAAACACCATATATTTT.

The gene calls are TRBV28 and TRBJ2-5, with a possible D match to TRBD2 (6 bases). Deletions cut 3 bases from V and 11 bases from J, with 22 bases between. Per the germline V gene, CDR1 is MDHEN and CDR2 is SYDVKM. There are 15 residues in the CDR3. This chain's CDR3 is CASSFRRDGVVEQYF. DNA of the CDR3: TGTGCCAGCAGTTTCCGGCGGGACGGAGTTGTGGAGCAGTACTTC.

V gene TRBV19 combines with J gene TRBJ1-2, with a weak D call TRBD1 (6 bases). This CDR3 spans 16 amino acids. Germline CDR1 and CDR2: LNHDA and SQIVND (reference sequence). Trimming stripped 5 bases from V and 4 bases from J, with 20 bases between. CDR3 coding DNA: TGTGCCAGTAGTGATGGTGCAGGGGTTCAGGGCTATGGCTACACCTTC. Residues: CASSDGAGVQGYGYTF.

CDR3 amino acids: CASSIRREGVYEQYF. The DNA of the CDR3 is TGTGCCAGTAGTATCCGGAGGGAGGGGGTCTACGAGCAGTACTTC. The gene calls are TRBV19 and TRBJ2-7; D is possibly TRBD2 (7 bases). V lost 3 bases to trimming and J lost 3 bases, with 15 bases between them. The CDR3 totals 15 residues. Germline assignment: CDR1 LNHDA and CDR2 SQIVND (reference sequence).

This clone was observed a single time. The chain has TRBV27 and TRBJ2-7; D remains ambiguous. The V gene's germline CDR1 is MNHEY and CDR2 SMNVEV (reference sequence). V was cut by 5 bases and J by 6 bases, with 14 bases left in between. CDR3 length: 13 residues. The CDR3 sequence is CASSPTLGCEQYF. In DNA form, the CDR3 reads TGTGCCAGCAGTCCCACCCTAGGTTGCGAGCAGTACTTC.

The chain employs TRBV20-1 and TRBJ2-7, with D perhaps matching TRBD1 (5 bases). The germline V gene encodes CDR1 DFQATT and CDR2 SNEGSKA (reference sequence). The V end was cut by 0 bases, the J end by 11 bases, with 11 bases between. The CDR3 totals 11 residues. The CDR3 region has the DNA TGCAGTGCTAGAGATACAGGACCCAAGTACTTC. It encodes CSARDTGPKYF.

V and J are TRBV10-2 and TRBJ2-1, with TRBD1 matching over 8 bases. Germline values: CDR1 WSHSY, CDR2 SAAADI. J was trimmed by 0 bases and V by 4 bases; bases with no gene match: 5. CDR3 length: 16 residues. The CDR3 DNA sequence: TGCGCCAGCAGTGTAAAGGGACAGGTCTCCTACAATGAGCAGTTCTTC. Encoded protein: CASSVKGQVSYNEQFF.

This chain uses TRBV4-3 with TRBJ2-4; D is perhaps TRBD2 (6 bases). The CDR3 loop spans 17 amino acids. Germline values: CDR1 LGHNA, CDR2 YSLEER. Trimming removed 4 bases at V and 0 bases at J, with 16 bases between. DNA of the CDR3: TGCGCCAGCAGCCCCCGGATGAGCGGGCGAGCCAAAAACATTCAGTACTTC. Its protein is CASSPRMSGRAKNIQYF.

In its sample, this clone was seen once. This chain uses TRBV7-2 with TRBJ1-4, with 7 bases fitting TRBD1. V shed 5 bases and J 7 bases; nucleotides not matched to a gene: 10. The CDR3 has 15 amino acids. From germline, CDR1 is SGHTA and CDR2 FQGNSA. In DNA, the CDR3 is TGTGCCAGCAGCCTAACAGGGGCGGGAACTGAAAAACTGTTTTTT. The encoded protein is CASSLTGAGTEKLFF.

This chain links TRBV7-9 with TRBJ2-7; D is possibly TRBD2 (5 bases). Trimming pared 5 bases from V and 7 bases from J, leaving 15 bases between. Germline V lookup: CDR1 SEHNR, CDR2 FQNEAQ (reference sequence). The CDR3 has 13 amino acids. CDR3 loop: CASSPKLVLEQYF. The CDR3, as DNA: TGTGCCAGCAGCCCAAAACTAGTTCTGGAGCAGTACTTC.

V usage is TRBV6-5 and J usage is TRBJ1-2, with 10 nucleotides matching TRBD1. Trimming took 6 bases from V and 4 from J; bases not matched to a gene: 8. This CDR3 spans 15 amino acids. Per germline, CDR1 MNHEY and CDR2 SVGAGI. CDR3 nucleotide sequence: TGTGCCAGCAGCTACAGACAGGGGGCTACCTATGGCTACACCTTC. Its protein product is CASSYRQGATYGYTF.

The chain uses TRBV10-2 and TRBJ2-7, with D perhaps matching TRBD1 (6 bases). CDR1 is WSHSY, CDR2 SAAADI, per germline. The CDR3 length is 13 residues. With 6 bases removed from V and 6 bases from J, the gap between germline ends came to 15 bases. DNA for the CDR3: TGCGCCAGCAGCCACAGGGAAGTTGTCGAGCAGTACTTC. As protein: CASSHREVVEQYF.

The V and J genes are TRBV6-1 and TRBJ2-7; 9 nucleotides agree with TRBD1. Per the germline V gene, CDR1 is MNHNS and CDR2 is SASEGT. The CDR3 is made up of 18 amino acids. After removal of 2 bases from V and 4 bases from J, the junction contained 15 bases not matched to a gene. The CDR3 reads CASSEPGTGRPLEYEQYF. The CDR3 nucleotides read TGTGCCAGCAGTGAACCCGGGACAGGGAGGCCTCTGGAATACGAGCAGTACTTC.